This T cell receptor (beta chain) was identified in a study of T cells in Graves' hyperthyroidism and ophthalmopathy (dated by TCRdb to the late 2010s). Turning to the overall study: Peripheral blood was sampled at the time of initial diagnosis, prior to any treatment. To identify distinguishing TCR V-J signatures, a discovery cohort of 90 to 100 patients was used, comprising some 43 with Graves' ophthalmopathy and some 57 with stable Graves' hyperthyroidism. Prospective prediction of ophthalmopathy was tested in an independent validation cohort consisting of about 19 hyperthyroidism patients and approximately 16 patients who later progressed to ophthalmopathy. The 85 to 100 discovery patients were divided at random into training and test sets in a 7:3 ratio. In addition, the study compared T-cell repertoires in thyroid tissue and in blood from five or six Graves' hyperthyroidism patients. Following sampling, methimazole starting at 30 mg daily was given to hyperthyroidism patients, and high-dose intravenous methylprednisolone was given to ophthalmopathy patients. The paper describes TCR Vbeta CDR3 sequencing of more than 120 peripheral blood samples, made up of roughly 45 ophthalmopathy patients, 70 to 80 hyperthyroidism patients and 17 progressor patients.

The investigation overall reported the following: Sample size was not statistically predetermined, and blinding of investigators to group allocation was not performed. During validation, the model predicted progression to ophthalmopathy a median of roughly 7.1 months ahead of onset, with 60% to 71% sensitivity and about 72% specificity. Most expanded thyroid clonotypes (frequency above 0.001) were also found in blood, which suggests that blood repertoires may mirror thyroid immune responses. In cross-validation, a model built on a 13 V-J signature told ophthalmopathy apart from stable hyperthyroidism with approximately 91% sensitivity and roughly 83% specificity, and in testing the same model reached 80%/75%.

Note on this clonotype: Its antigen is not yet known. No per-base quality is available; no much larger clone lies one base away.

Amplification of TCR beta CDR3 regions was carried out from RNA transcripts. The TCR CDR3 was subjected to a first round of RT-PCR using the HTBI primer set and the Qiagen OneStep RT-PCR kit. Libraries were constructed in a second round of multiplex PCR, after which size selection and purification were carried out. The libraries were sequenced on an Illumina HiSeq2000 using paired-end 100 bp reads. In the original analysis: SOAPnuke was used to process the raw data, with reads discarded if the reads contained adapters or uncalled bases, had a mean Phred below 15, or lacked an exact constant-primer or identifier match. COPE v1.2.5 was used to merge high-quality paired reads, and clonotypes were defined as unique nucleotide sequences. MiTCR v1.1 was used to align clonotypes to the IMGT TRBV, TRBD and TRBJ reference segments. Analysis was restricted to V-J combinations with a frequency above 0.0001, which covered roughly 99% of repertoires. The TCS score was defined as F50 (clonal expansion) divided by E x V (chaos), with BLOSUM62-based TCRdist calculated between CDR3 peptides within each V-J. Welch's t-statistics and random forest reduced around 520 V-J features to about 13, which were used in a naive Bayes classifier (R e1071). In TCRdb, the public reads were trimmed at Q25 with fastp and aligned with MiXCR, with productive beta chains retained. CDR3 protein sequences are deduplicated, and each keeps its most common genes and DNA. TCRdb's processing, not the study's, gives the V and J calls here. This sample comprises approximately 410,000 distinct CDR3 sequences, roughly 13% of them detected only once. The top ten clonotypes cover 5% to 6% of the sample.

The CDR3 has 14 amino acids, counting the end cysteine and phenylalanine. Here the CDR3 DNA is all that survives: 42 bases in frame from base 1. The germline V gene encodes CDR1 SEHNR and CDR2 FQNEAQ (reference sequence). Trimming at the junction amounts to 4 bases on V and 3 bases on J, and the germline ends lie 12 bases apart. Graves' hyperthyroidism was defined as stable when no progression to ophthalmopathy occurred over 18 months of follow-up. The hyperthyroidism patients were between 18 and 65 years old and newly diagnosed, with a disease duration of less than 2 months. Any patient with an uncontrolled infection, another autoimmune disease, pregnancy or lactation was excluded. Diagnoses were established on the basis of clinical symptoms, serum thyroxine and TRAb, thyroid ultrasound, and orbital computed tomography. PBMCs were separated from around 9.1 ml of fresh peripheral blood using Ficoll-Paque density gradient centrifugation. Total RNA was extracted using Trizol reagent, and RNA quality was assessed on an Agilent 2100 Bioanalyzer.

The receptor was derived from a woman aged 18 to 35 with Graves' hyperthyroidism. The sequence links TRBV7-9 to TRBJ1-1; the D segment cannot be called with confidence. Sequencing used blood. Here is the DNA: TGTGCCAGCAGCTCCAAGGGTGGGGACACTGAAGCTTTCTTT. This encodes CASSSKGGDTEAFF.